This is a list of T cell receptor beta chains from one sample in a study of blood T cell repertoires in COVID-19. Profiled with immunoSEQ multiplex PCR; TCRdb holds only in-frame clones, not every one. The sample has under 150,000 clones; approximately 80% are singletons. Sequencing was performed on peripheral blood. These receptors were collected from a human donor in a cohort sampled during active COVID-19. Both conserved end residues are part of each CDR3. A D gene is named only where the DNA matches it firmly. The listing skips clone size in some rows; elsewhere it reads once, few, many or a size class.

v_call	j_call	d_call	cdr3_length	clone_size	cdr3_nt	cdr3_aa
TRBV6-5	TRBJ1-4	TRBD1	14	-	TGTGCCAGCAGGGGGACAGGGTGGGTAGAAAAACTGTTTTTT	CASRGTGWVEKLFF
TRBV7-2	TRBJ2-5	TRBD2	16	-	TGTGCCAGCAGCCCACCGGGACTAGCGGGGGGCGCGACCCAGTACTTC	CASSPPGLAGGATQYF
TRBV7-2	TRBJ2-7	-	14	-	TGTGCCAGCAGAAGAGGGGGGGACACCTACGAGCAGTACTTC	CASRRGGDTYEQYF
TRBV19	TRBJ1-4	TRBD1	14	-	TGTGCCAGTAGTGTTCGGGACAGCGGAGAAAAACTGTTTTTT	CASSVRDSGEKLFF
TRBV7-8	TRBJ2-1	TRBD2	13	-	TGTGCCAGCAGCCCCAGCGGGGGCAATGAGCAGTTCTTC	CASSPSGGNEQFF
TRBV6-5	TRBJ2-7	TRBD1	15	-	TGTGCCAGCAGGGGGGTGGGACAGGGCTCCTACGAGCAGTACTTC	CASRGVGQGSYEQYF
TRBV5-6	TRBJ2-3	-	15	-	TGTGCCAGCAGCTTGCCAGGGACATACACAGATACGCAGTATTTT	CASSLPGTYTDTQYF
TRBV5-8	TRBJ2-1	TRBD2	15	-	TGTGCCAGCAGCAGGGGACTAGCGGGGGCTGATGAGCAGTTCTTC	CASSRGLAGADEQFF
TRBV11-2	TRBJ1-2	TRBD1	15	-	TGTGCCAGCAGCTCTCGACAGGGGGCTGTCTATGGCTACACCTTC	CASSSRQGAVYGYTF
TRBV11-3	TRBJ2-7	-	12	-	TGTGCCAGCAGCTCGAGGGCGGGCGAGCAGTACTTC	CASSSRAGEQYF
TRBV9	TRBJ2-2	TRBD2	16	-	TGTGCCAGCAGCGTAGGATCCAGCGGGGGTGTCGGGGAGCTGTTTTTT	CASSVGSSGGVGELFF
TRBV6-5	TRBJ1-2	TRBD1	14	-	TGTGCCAGCTCTGAACTGACAGGGATCTATGGCTACACCTTC	CASSELTGIYGYTF
TRBV24-1	TRBJ2-5	-	12	-	TGTGCCACCAGTGGTGCGGCGGGGACCCAGTACTTC	CATSGAAGTQYF
TRBV18	TRBJ2-3	TRBD1	15	-	TGTGCCAGCTCACCCCGGGACAGGGTCGTAAATACGCAGTATTTT	CASSPRDRVVNTQYF
TRBV6-6	TRBJ1-2	-	12	-	TGTGCCAGCAGTTACCTTGACTATGGCTACACCTTC	CASSYLDYGYTF
TRBV5-4	TRBJ2-5	TRBD1	14	-	TGTGCCAGCAGCCCGGGACAGCTCCAAGAGACCCAGTACTTC	CASSPGQLQETQYF
TRBV7-8	TRBJ2-7	TRBD2	14	-	TGTGCCAGCAGCACTAGCGGGGGCCCCTACGAGCAGTACTTC	CASSTSGGPYEQYF
TRBV7-3	TRBJ2-5	-	14	-	TGTGCCAGCAGCTTCAGGGGACGCCAAGAGACCCAGTACTTC	CASSFRGRQETQYF
TRBV6-5	TRBJ1-4	TRBD1	15	-	TGTGCCAGCAGATCCCAAGGGGGCGCAGGGGAAAAACTGTTTTTT	CASRSQGGAGEKLFF
TRBV2	TRBJ1-2	-	15	-	TGTGCCAGCAGTGGAAGTCGAACCTTGACTTATGGCTACACCTTC	CASSGSRTLTYGYTF
TRBV9	TRBJ1-1	-	15	-	TGTGCCAGCAGCGTAGGTGGGAGCATGAACACTGAAGCTTTCTTT	CASSVGGSMNTEAFF
TRBV19	TRBJ2-7	-	15	once	TGTGCCAGTAGTCCACGGACTGGCTTCTCCTACGAGCAGTACTTC	CASSPRTGFSYEQYF
TRBV6-5	TRBJ1-1	-	14	-	TGTGCCAGCAGGCTCAGGAGGGGGAACACTGAAGCTTTCTTT	CASRLRRGNTEAFF
TRBV12-5	TRBJ2-3	-	13	-	TGTGCTAGTGGTTTGGACAACACAGATACGCAGTATTTT	CASGLDNTDTQYF
TRBV12-3/TRBV12-4	TRBJ2-2	-	13	-	TGTGCCAACTCCCGGGCGAACACCGGGGAGCTGTTTTTT	CANSRANTGELFF
TRBV9	TRBJ1-2	TRBD1	14	-	TGTGCCAGCAGCCCCCGACAGGGAACCTATGGCTACACCTTC	CASSPRQGTYGYTF
TRBV6-4	TRBJ1-2	-	14	-	TGTGCCAGCAGCGCGGGGGTACCTAACTATGGCTACACCTTC	CASSAGVPNYGYTF
TRBV5-1	TRBJ1-5	-	14	-	TGCGCCAGCAGCTTGGACAGCCCTGATCAGCCCCAGCATTTT	CASSLDSPDQPQHF
TRBV2	TRBJ2-5	TRBD1	15	-	TGTGCCAGTAGAAGACAGGGGGCGGTTCAAGAGACCCAGTACTTC	CASRRQGAVQETQYF
TRBV15	TRBJ2-2	-	19	-	TGTGCCACCAGCACCCCGGGGAGGGGGGGGCCTTCCGGCTACGGGGAGCTGTTTTTT	CATSTPGRGGPSGYGELFF
TRBV5-6	TRBJ2-5	-	14	-	TGTGCCAGCAGCCACGGTGGACAGCAAGAGACCCAGTACTTC	CASSHGGQQETQYF
TRBV7-6	TRBJ2-5	TRBD2	16	-	TGTGCCAGCAGCCAGGGACTAGCGGGGGGGCAAGAGACCCAGTACTTC	CASSQGLAGGQETQYF
TRBV7-9	TRBJ1-1	TRBD1	12	-	TGTGCCAGCAGCTTGCCCGGGACAGAGGTGAGTTTT	CASSLPGTEVSF
TRBV2	TRBJ1-5	-	14	-	TGTGCCAGCAGTTCAGGTGCCCCCAATCAGCCCCAGCATTTT	CASSSGAPNQPQHF
TRBV6-4	TRBJ1-1	-	14	-	TGTGCCAGCAGTGACTCGGACAGAGGCACTGAAGCTTTCTTT	CASSDSDRGTEAFF
TRBV5-6	TRBJ2-2	TRBD1	12	once	TGTGCCAGCGGGACAGTCACCGGGGAGCTGTTTTTT	CASGTVTGELFF
TRBV12-2	TRBJ1-2	-	12	-	TGTGCAAGTCGCTTAGCGTCATATGGCTACACCTTC	CASRLASYGYTF
TRBV6-4	TRBJ2-1	TRBD2	19	-	TGTGCCAGCAGTGACTCGACGCCCGGTTTAGCGGGGGGGTCCAATGAGCAGTTCTTC	CASSDSTPGLAGGSNEQFF
TRBV19	TRBJ2-7	-	14	-	TGTGCCAGTGCAGTTATGGCGGGCCCCTACGAGCAGTACTTC	CASAVMAGPYEQYF
TRBV15	TRBJ1-5	TRBD1	18	-	TGTGCCACCAGCAGAGATATCGCAGGGGGAATGAACAATCAGCCCCAGCATTTT	CATSRDIAGGMNNQPQHF